This TCR beta chain is from a study of blood T cells in healthy people across ages. With respect to this clonotype: What it binds is not known.

A J-beta primer mix and a sample-barcoded 5' primer were used in a second PCR of roughly 6 to 11 cycles. TCRdb re-derived calls from the 5' RACE reads in MiXCR, one entry per CDR3 protein. Here the sample spans roughly 1.5 million distinct CDR3 sequences, 35% to 45% being singletons. V shed 0 bases and J shed 12 bases, with 11 bases lying between them. Per the germline V gene, CDR1 is SEHNR and CDR2 is FQNEAQ (reference sequence). This CDR3 has 12 residues. Study-wide findings and caveats: As naive T cell percentage varied, TCR beta diversity correlated strongly with it.

This sequence was found in a woman in her late teens or twenties in good health. The sample was blood. The chain uses TRBV7-9 and TRBJ1-2, with a tentative D call TRBD1 (5 bases). CDR3 region: CASSLAGHQNTF. CDR3 sequence (DNA): TGTGCCAGCAGCTTAGCGGGGCATCAAAACACCTTC.